This TCR beta chain was identified in a study of graft-versus-host responses after intestinal transplantation. Whole-study results and caveats: GvH clones detected in recipient marrow included some appearing first in ileum or blood. Maximum circulating GvH clone levels tracked with early post-transplant HvG decreases.

Turning to this clone: Its antigen is currently unknown.

The method was immunoSEQ multiplex PCR; TCRdb's version includes in-frame clones alone and lacks a portion of them. This sample has 65,000 to 90,000 clones, with around 90% found just once. This TCR was sampled from a human donor who received an intestinal transplant. The sample here was unstimulated CD8+ T cells sorted from spleen or lymph node cells, taken before intestinal transplant.

CDR3 in amino acids: CATSRAINRDSGRETQYF. The CDR3 nucleotides read TGTGCCACCAGCAGAGCTATCAACCGGGACAGTGGGAGAGAGACCCAGTACTTC. The chain recombines TRBV15 with TRBJ2-5; 7 bases match TRBD1. The CDR3 spans 18 residues. V lost 1 base to trimming and J lost 4 bases; unmatched junction nucleotides: 15. Per the germline V gene, CDR1 is LNHNV and CDR2 is YYDKDF (reference sequence).